The 27 T cell receptor beta chains listed next were all sequenced from one sample in a study of vaccination effects on CD4 cells after COVID-19. Their target antigens are unknown. Sequencing was preceded by expansion of antigen-specific CD4+ T cells with viral peptide pools in the ViraFEST assay. A 10-day culture period preceded the isolation of CD4+ T cells. Generated by immunoSEQ multiplex PCR, the TCRdb table keeps only in-frame clones and is missing some. The table records 30,000 or so clones, about 72% of them present only once. Sequencing was performed on CD4+ T cells from PBMCs cultured with HCoV-229E spike peptides, taken before COVID-19 vaccination. Receptors originate from a human donor who received a COVID-19 vaccine.

The chain couples TRBV29-1 to TRBJ2-1, with a tentative D call TRBD1 (6 bases). This CDR3 comprises 12 residues. In germline, CDR1 is SQVTM, CDR2 ANQGSEA. The CDR3 reads CSLTGVINEQFF. The CDR3 region has the DNA TGCAGTCTGACAGGTGTAATCAATGAGCAGTTCTTC.

The chain is built from TRBV27 and TRBJ2-4; TRBD1 aligns across 7 bases. The CDR3 is 14 amino acids. From germline, CDR1 is MNHEY and CDR2 SMNVEV (reference sequence). The V and J ends lost 5 bases and 7 bases, in that order; junction bases with no gene match: 8. CDR3 region: CASSRDRVNNIQYF. CDR3 nucleotide sequence: TGTGCCAGCAGTCGCGACAGGGTCAATAACATTCAGTACTTC.

The V gene is TRBV5-1, the J gene TRBJ1-5; D is unresolved. Germline V gene lookup returns CDR1 SGHRS and CDR2 YFSETQ. Trimming took off 3 bases at V and 6 bases at J, with 13 bases between the two ends. CDR3 length: 14 amino acids. The CDR3 protein is CASSSGELGQPQHF. The CDR3 nucleotides are TGCGCCAGCAGCTCCGGGGAATTGGGTCAGCCCCAGCATTTT.

The chain joins TRBV19 to TRBJ2-3; weak D call: TRBD2 (5 bases). This CDR3 contains 16 residues. The V and J ends lost 6 bases and 4 bases respectively, with 20 bases between them. CDR1 is LNHDA and CDR2 is SQIVND in the germline V gene (reference sequence). CDR3 bases: TGTGCCAGTAGCAAAGGGATTACTAGTGGAGCAGATACGCAGTATTTT. It codes for CASSKGITSGADTQYF.

This clone was detected a few times. The rearrangement links TRBV6-1 to TRBJ1-1; perhaps TRBD1 as D (6 bases). Germline V gene sequence: CDR1 MNHNS, CDR2 SASEGT. The V end was cut by 7 bases, the J end by 0 bases, with 12 bases between. This CDR3 comprises 14 residues. CDR3 DNA: TGTGCCAGCACTGCGACAGGAGTGAACACTGAAGCTTTCTTT. Encoded protein: CASTATGVNTEAFF.

In this sample, this clone turned up a few times. The chain uses TRBV28 and TRBJ2-7; D call uncertain. Between the trimmed V and J ends, which lost 5 bases and 2 bases, there was a span of 10 bases. This CDR3 spans 13 amino acids. Germline values: CDR1 MDHEN, CDR2 SYDVKM. The CDR3 sequence is CASSRVPTYEQYF. CDR3 sequence (DNA): TGTGCCAGCAGTCGGGTTCCTACCTACGAGCAGTACTTC.

V usage is TRBV21-1 and J usage is TRBJ2-5; the table assigns TRBD2, which was not confirmed against the DNA. TRBV21-1 is described as a pseudogene. The CDR3 contains 18 residues. The CDR3 loop reads CASSKKGSGREGPETQYF. CDR3 DNA: TGTGCCAGCAGCAAAAAGGGCTCTGGGCGGGAGGGCCCGGAGACCCAGTACTTC.

This rearrangement joins TRBV30 to TRBJ1-1; D is uncertain. Trimming took 3 bases from V and 8 from J, leaving 10 bases between them. Germline lookup yields CDR1 GTSNPN and CDR2 SVGIG (reference sequence). The CDR3 spans 11 residues. This CDR3 reads CAWRTGYEAFF. The CDR3 nucleotides read TGTGCCTGGAGGACTGGTTACGAAGCTTTCTTT.

This clone was observed a handful of times. The chain employs TRBV28 and TRBJ2-7; D is ambiguous. Deletions cut 5 bases from V and 5 bases from J, with 10 bases between. CDR1 and CDR2 from the germline V gene are MDHEN and SYDVKM. The CDR3 sequence is 12 residues long. The CDR3 DNA sequence: TGTGCCAGCAGTCTCGGCTTAAACGAGCAGTACTTC. It codes for CASSLGLNEQYF.

V is TRBV6-5 and J is TRBJ2-7; D not certain. The CDR3 totals 12 residues. Trimming left V 10 bases short and J 1 base short, with 11 bases between. The V gene's germline CDR1 is MNHEY and CDR2 SVGAGI. CDR3 sequence reads: CATSGRSYEQYF. CDR3 nucleotide sequence: TGTGCCACCTCGGGTCGGTCCTACGAGCAGTACTTC.

The chain has TRBV24-1 and TRBJ1-2, with a tentative D call TRBD1 (6 bases). The CDR3 extends over 15 amino acids. The germline gives CDR1 KGHDR, CDR2 SFDVKD. V lost 4 bases and J lost 8, with 19 bases in between. The CDR3 loop reads CATSDSGTPSGGYTF. DNA of the CDR3: TGTGCCACCAGTGACTCCGGGACACCGTCCGGGGGCTACACCTTC.

The chain couples TRBV5-8 to TRBJ2-7, with D tentatively TRBD2 (5 bases). The ends were cut back, 6 bases at V and 4 bases at J, with 14 bases in the middle. The CDR3 has 13 amino acids. Germline V gene data show CDR1 as SGHTS and CDR2 as YDEGEE. CDR3 sequence: CASTAWTQYEQYF. CDR3 DNA sequence: TGTGCCAGCACCGCATGGACTCAATACGAGCAGTACTTC.

This chain joins TRBV15 and TRBJ1-6, with D unclear. CDR3 length equals 14 residues. Per the germline V gene, CDR1 is LNHNV and CDR2 is YYDKDF (reference sequence). V lost 6 bases, J lost 5 bases, and 11 bases lay in between. This CDR3 is CATSPTWDNSPLHF. The CDR3 bases are TGTGCCACCAGTCCTACCTGGGATAATTCACCCCTCCACTTT.

The V gene is TRBV7-8, the J gene TRBJ2-3, with D hard to call. The V end lost 0 bases, the J end lost 6 bases, and 10 bases lay between the germline ends. Germline values: CDR1 SGHVS, CDR2 FQNEAQ. The CDR3 covers 14 residues. CDR3 coding DNA: TGTGCCAGCAGCTTAGCGCAAAGGTGGGATACGCAGTATTTT. This gives the protein CASSLAQRWDTQYF.

V and J are TRBV19 and TRBJ2-5, with a possible D match to TRBD2 (5 bases). The V and J ends lost 5 bases and 2 bases respectively, with 15 bases between them. This CDR3 contains 15 residues. Germline CDR1 reads LNHDA; CDR2 reads SQIVND (reference sequence). CDR3 residues: CASSPLGLIQETQYF. The CDR3 coding sequence is TGTGCCAGTAGTCCCCTCGGACTTATACAAGAGACCCAGTACTTC.

V usage is TRBV5-1 and J usage is TRBJ2-1; the D gene is possibly TRBD2 (5 bases). The CDR3 is made up of 16 amino acids. CDR1 SGHRS and CDR2 YFSETQ come from the germline V gene. V lost 2 bases to trimming and J lost 0 bases, with 12 bases between them. The CDR3 protein is CASSFDPGISYNEQFF. In DNA, the CDR3 is TGCGCCAGCAGCTTTGACCCCGGGATCTCCTACAATGAGCAGTTCTTC.

This sequence joins TRBV10-3 and TRBJ1-6, with TRBD1 matching over 10 bases. CDR1 is ENHRY and CDR2 is SYGVKD in the germline V gene. Trimming took 6 bases from V and 7 from J; bases not matched to a gene: 6. This CDR3 is 15 amino acids long. CDR3 bases: TGTGCCATCAGGTCCGGGACAGGGGTAAATTCACCCCTCCACTTT. Translating it yields CAIRSGTGVNSPLHF.

This clone has just one count. The gene calls are TRBV6-2 or TRBV6-3 and TRBJ2-7; D gene uncertain. V was trimmed by 6 bases and J by 4 bases, leaving 7 bases between them. The CDR3 has 11 residues. The germline V gene encodes CDR1 MNHEY and CDR2 SVGEGT. CDR3 sequence: CASSLRYEQYF. DNA for the CDR3: TGTGCCAGCAGCCTTCGGTACGAGCAGTACTTC.

The chain recombines TRBV2 with TRBJ1-4; D is possibly TRBD1 (6 bases). The CDR3 is made up of 15 amino acids. The germline V gene encodes CDR1 SNHLY and CDR2 FYNNEI. Trimming stripped 2 bases from V and 7 bases from J, with 14 bases between. CDR3 bases: TGTGCCAGCAGTGAATGGAGGGGGTCGGGTGAAAAACTGTTTTTT. Translation: CASSEWRGSGEKLFF.

This clone has a handful of counts. V usage is TRBV5-1 and J usage is TRBJ2-3, with TRBD2 as a possible D gene (5 bases). V was clipped by 0 bases and J by 4 bases, with 9 bases between them. The length of the CDR3 is 14 residues. Germline values: CDR1 SGHRS, CDR2 YFSETQ. The CDR3 DNA reads TGCGCCAGCAGCTTGGGAGGGATTGCAGATACGCAGTATTTT. Translation: CASSLGGIADTQYF. Full variable domain (rest looked up from reference TRBV5-1 and TRBJ2-3): KAGVTQTPRYLIKTRGQQVTLSCSPISGHRSVSWYQQTPGQGLQFLFEYFSETQRNKGNFPGRFSGRQFSNSRSEMNVSTLELGDSALYLCASSLGGIADTQYFGPGTRLTVL.

This clone was detected only a few times. The V gene is TRBV28, the J gene TRBJ1-2; 10 nucleotides line up with TRBD1. Germline V gene sequence: CDR1 MDHEN, CDR2 SYDVKM. The CDR3 has 14 amino acids. The V gene end was trimmed by 6 bases and the J gene end by 8 bases; junction bases not matched to a gene: 9. The CDR3 spells CASSSGQGGLGYTF. Written as DNA, the CDR3 is TGTGCCAGCAGCTCAGGACAGGGGGGTCTGGGCTACACCTTC.

The chain is built from TRBV12-5 and TRBJ2-5, with D possibly being TRBD2 (6 bases). Germline values: CDR1 LGHNT, CDR2 FRNRAP. The CDR3 extends over 15 amino acids. Trimming shortened V by 2 bases and J by 1 base, and 11 bases separated the two germline ends. CDR3 nucleotides: TGTGCTAGTGGTTTGTCGGGACTTTTCCAAGAGACCCAGTACTTC. This codes for CASGLSGLFQETQYF.

The rearrangement uses TRBV7-9 and TRBJ1-2; tentative D call: TRBD1 (5 bases). Germline-derived CDR1 and CDR2 are SEHNR and FQNEAQ (reference sequence). This CDR3 has 15 amino acids. The V gene lost 1 base and the J gene lost 6 bases, with 15 bases spanning the gap. The CDR3 here is CASSLVGARMDGYTF. DNA for the CDR3: TGTGCCAGCAGCTTAGTCGGGGCTCGAATGGATGGCTACACCTTC.

This clone was observed once. The chain combines TRBV6-5 with TRBJ1-5; 7 bases agree with TRBD1. CDR1 is MNHEY and CDR2 is SVGAGI in the germline V gene. After removal of 6 bases from V and 0 bases from J, the junction contained 5 bases not matched to a gene. The CDR3 contains 15 residues. DNA for the CDR3: TGTGCCAGCAGAGGGACAGCCCATAGCAATCAGCCCCAGCATTTT. This gives the protein CASRGTAHSNQPQHF.

The gene calls are TRBV4-2 and TRBJ2-7, with D perhaps matching TRBD2 (7 bases). The germline gives CDR1 LGHNA, CDR2 YNFKEQ. The CDR3 is made up of 16 amino acids. V lost 1 base, J lost 1 base, and 14 bases lay in between. CDR3 nucleotide sequence: TGTGCCAGCAGCCAAGGGGTGGGGGGGCCTTCCTACGAGCAGTACTTC. Translation gives CASSQGVGGPSYEQYF.

The CDR3 DNA reads as TGTGCCAGCAGCTTGTTCTTAGATACGCAGTATTTT. Translating gives CASSLFLDTQYF. This chain uses TRBV5-4 with TRBJ2-3; D is unclear. The CDR3 totals 12 residues. The V gene lost 1 base and the J gene lost 5 bases, with 5 bases spanning the gap. Germline V gene sequence: CDR1 SGHNT, CDR2 YYREEE (reference sequence).

The V call is TRBV7-2, the J call TRBJ2-5; TRBD2 matches 10 bases. Germline V gene sequence: CDR1 SGHTA, CDR2 FQGNSA. The CDR3 has 15 amino acids. Trimming took 4 bases from V and 2 from J; bases not matched to a gene: 4. CDR3 sequence: CASSSGLAEQETQYF. CDR3 coding DNA: TGTGCCAGCAGCTCCGGACTAGCGGAGCAAGAGACCCAGTACTTC.